The next 10 T cell receptor beta chains were all read from a single sample in a study of shared clonotypes between healthy human individuals. The repertoire was sequenced with immunoSEQ multiplex PCR; TCRdb's copy has only in-frame clones and lacks some. The top ten clones hold roughly 25% of a sample with 95,000 to 120,000 clones, about 63% of them seen once. The sequencing sample was made of memory CD8+ T cells sorted from blood. Subset noted: CD45RO+ cells pooled with CCR7-negative TemRA cells. The receptors were gathered from a woman in her 30s in good health.

This clone was picked up a small number of times. This CDR3 is also generated by other DNA sequences in the sample. V usage is TRBV5-1 and J usage is TRBJ1-4, with 9 bases matching TRBD1. Germline V gives CDR1 SGHRS, CDR2 YFSETQ. Trimming at V came to 0 bases and at J to 4 bases, leaving 1 base not matched to a gene. CDR3 length equals 15 residues. CDR3 DNA: TGCGCCAGCAGCTTGGGGGACAGGGATAATGAAAAACTGTTTTTT. Amino acid sequence: CASSLGDRDNEKLFF.

This clone was found a few times. The chain has TRBV7-9 and TRBJ2-7; no definite D call. There are 14 residues in the CDR3. Trimming cost V 7 bases and J 2 bases, with 15 bases left between them. From germline, CDR1 is SEHNR and CDR2 FQNEAQ (reference sequence). CDR3 sequence (DNA): TGTGCCAGCACCTCAAAGGATTTTACCTACGAGCAGTACTTC. It is translated as CASTSKDFTYEQYF. Full variable domain (missing parts from reference TRBV7-9 and TRBJ2-7): DTGVSQNPRHKITKRGQNVTFRCDPISEHNRLYWYRQTLGQGPEFLTYFQNEAQLEKSRLLSDRFSAERPKGSFSTLEIQRTEQGDSAMYLCASTSKDFTYEQYFGPGTRLTVT.

The V gene is TRBV7-2, the J gene TRBJ2-5; a weak D match, TRBD1 (5 bases). The germline V gene has CDR1 SGHTA and CDR2 FQGNSA. Deletions cut 5 bases from V and 2 bases from J, with 9 bases between. The length of the CDR3 is 13 residues. The CDR3: CASSPREQETQYF. The DNA of the CDR3 is TGTGCCAGCAGCCCCAGGGAACAAGAGACCCAGTACTTC. The complete variable domain, with remaining parts taken from reference TRBV7-2 and TRBJ2-5, reads GAGVSQSPSNKVTEKGKDVELRCDPISGHTALYWYRQSLGQGLEFLIYFQGNSAPDKSGLPSDRFSAERTGGSVSTLTIQRTQQEDSAVYLCASSPREQETQYFGPGTRLLVL.

The chain couples TRBV11-2 to TRBJ2-7, with D tentatively TRBD1 or TRBD2 (6 bases each). Germline V lookup: CDR1 SGHAT, CDR2 FQNNGV. The CDR3 is 16 residues long. The ends were cut back, 2 bases at V and 2 bases at J, with 16 bases in the middle. The CDR3 sequence is CASSLRGVLATYEQYF. The DNA of the CDR3 is TGTGCCAGCAGCTTAAGGGGGGTCCTAGCCACCTACGAGCAGTACTTC.

This clone was counted only a few times. DNA of the CDR3: TGTGCCAGCAGCCTAAGCTCGGGTGGTAAAGATACGCAGTATTTT. Translated, it gives CASSLSSGGKDTQYF. The chain carries TRBV9 and TRBJ2-3; D is unclear. Per germline, CDR1 SGDLS and CDR2 YYNGEE. CDR3 length: 15 residues. The V and J ends lost 4 bases and 5 bases respectively, with 17 bases between them.

The chain recombines TRBV5-1 with TRBJ2-7; 13 bases align to TRBD2. Trimming cost V 4 bases and J 2 bases; bases outside gene matches: 3. Germline loops: CDR1 SGHRS, CDR2 YFSETQ. The CDR3 sequence is 15 residues long. CDR3 loop: CASSTGLAGPYEQYF. In DNA, the CDR3 is TGCGCCAGCAGCACGGGACTAGCGGGGCCCTACGAGCAGTACTTC.

With respect to this clone: Additional DNA sequences in this sample encode the identical CDR3. The chain employs TRBV13 and TRBJ1-2, with a weak D call TRBD1 (6 bases). V was cut by 3 bases and J by 5 bases, with 10 bases left in between. The CDR3 sequence is 13 residues long. The V gene's germline CDR1 is PRHDT and CDR2 FYEKMQ (reference sequence). Written as DNA, the CDR3 is TGTGCCAGCAGCTTGAGGGGGTCATATGGCTACACCTTC. Translated, it gives CASSLRGSYGYTF.

The chain employs TRBV7-9 and TRBJ2-6, with D possibly matching TRBD1 (6 bases). Looked up from germline, CDR1 is SEHNR and CDR2 is FQNEAQ (reference sequence). Trimming shortened V by 2 bases and J by 0 bases, and 14 bases separated the two germline ends. The CDR3 is made up of 18 amino acids. The CDR3 bases are TGTGCCAGCAGCTTATTCGGGACACCGAGCTCTGGGGCCAACGTCCTGACTTTC. Translation gives CASSLFGTPSSGANVLTF. Looking up the rest from reference TRBV7-9 and TRBJ2-6 gives the full variable domain: DTGVSQNPRHKITKRGQNVTFRCDPISEHNRLYWYRQTLGQGPEFLTYFQNEAQLEKSRLLSDRFSAERPKGSFSTLEIQRTEQGDSAMYLCASSLFGTPSSGANVLTFGAGSRLTVL.

The V gene is TRBV4-2, the J gene TRBJ1-4; D is perhaps TRBD1 (5 bases). This CDR3 spans 16 amino acids. CDR1 is LGHNA, CDR2 YNFKEQ, per germline. The V end lost 0 bases, the J end lost 8 bases, and 16 bases lay between the germline ends. This chain's CDR3 is CASSQDLRGSYEKLFF. CDR3 sequence (DNA): TGTGCCAGCAGCCAAGATCTGAGGGGATCGTACGAAAAACTGTTTTTT.

The chain links TRBV7-2 to TRBJ2-7; D not certain. Germline V CDR1 and CDR2: SGHTA, FQGNSA. Trimming cost V 3 bases and J 4 bases, with 7 bases left between them. CDR3 length: 12 amino acids. The CDR3 bases are TGTGCCAGCAGCTTGACGGGTTACGAGCAGTACTTC. Translated: CASSLTGYEQYF.